These 6 T cell receptor beta chains share one sample of origin, sequenced in a study of blood T cells in healthy people across ages. With a J-beta primer mix and a sample-barcoded 5' primer, a second PCR ran about 7 to 11 cycles. TCRdb itself ran the 5' RACE reads through MiXCR, one entry per CDR3 protein. This table has under 700,000 distinct CDR3 sequences, less than 25% appearing once. These data were likewise used in another study, on T cells of mothers and their children.

Sequencing was carried out using blood. The source is a boy younger than 18 in good health.

This sequence joins TRBV27 and TRBJ1-6, with D unresolved. Germline V gives CDR1 MNHEY, CDR2 SMNVEV (reference sequence). The V and J ends lost 3 bases and 14 bases respectively, with 8 bases between them. CDR3 length equals 11 residues. The chain's CDR3 is CASSLGRTLHF. In nucleotides, the CDR3 is TGTGCCAGCAGTTTGGGTAGGACCCTCCACTTT.

In DNA, the CDR3 is TGCAGTGCTGCCAGGGGCGGACAGCCCCAGCATTTT. Protein product: CSAARGGQPQHF. The chain is built from TRBV20-1 and TRBJ1-5; D possibly corresponds to TRBD1 (6 bases). This CDR3 comprises 12 residues. V gave up 5 bases and J gave up 7 bases, with 12 bases separating them. CDR1 DFQATT and CDR2 SNEGSKA come from the germline V gene (reference sequence).

This clonotype was counted only a few times. The V gene is TRBV7-9, the J gene TRBJ2-5, with 13 positions matching TRBD2. The CDR3 has 16 amino acids. Germline values: CDR1 SEHNR, CDR2 FQNEAQ (reference sequence). V shed 3 bases and J 1 base; nucleotides not matched to a gene: 2. The CDR3 is CASSFGLAGAQETQYF. As DNA, the CDR3 is TGTGCCAGCAGCTTCGGACTAGCGGGGGCCCAAGAGACCCAGTACTTC.

On this clonotype itself: One end of the junction varies from germline; a read error may be responsible. The genes are TRBV6-4 and TRBJ1-1; no firm D call. This CDR3 is 9 amino acids long. Germline CDR1 and CDR2: MRHNA and SNTAGT. The CDR3 DNA is TGTGCCAGCAGTGACTCGCATATCTTT. This translates into CASSDSHIF.

This clonotype was seen only a few times. This sequence joins TRBV6-2 or TRBV6-3 and TRBJ2-7, with TRBD1 as a possible D gene (5 bases). Between the trimmed V and J ends, which lost 4 bases and 3 bases, there was a span of 16 bases. The CDR3 covers 15 residues. Germline-derived CDR1 and CDR2 are MNHEY and SVGEGT. The chain's CDR3 is CASSFRHHQGYEQYF. In nucleotides, the CDR3 is TGTGCCAGCAGTTTCAGACACCATCAGGGCTACGAGCAGTACTTC.

This sequence joins TRBV5-4 and TRBJ2-1; maybe TRBD2 (6 bases). From germline, CDR1 is SGHNT and CDR2 YYREEE (reference sequence). The CDR3 has 16 residues. V was clipped by 2 bases and J by 3 bases, with 15 bases between them. The CDR3 loop is CASSFALSSVYNEQFF. CDR3 DNA sequence: TGTGCCAGCAGCTTCGCGTTGTCTAGCGTCTACAATGAGCAGTTCTTC.